The 19 T cell receptor beta chains in this list originate from one sample, sequenced in a study of sequential checkpoint blockade in melanoma. Libraries were prepared by immunoSEQ multiplex PCR; TCRdb keeps only in-frame clonotypes and omits some of them. The table shows 12,000 or so clones, with 70% to 85% occurring only once. Treatment of the sample: randomized to nivolumab then ipilimumab (arm A) or the reverse (arm B). Sample: CD8+ T cells sorted from blood (inferred from file names), taken from a patient given nivolumab and ipilimumab in sequence. Receptors were obtained from a human donor with melanoma.

The chain combines TRBV27 with TRBJ2-7, with D perhaps matching TRBD2 (5 bases). This CDR3 is built from 12 residues. CDR1 is MNHEY and CDR2 is SMNVEV in the germline V gene (reference sequence). V gave up 3 bases and J gave up 6 bases, with 9 bases separating them. The CDR3 DNA reads as TGTGCCAGCAGTTTTGGCGGGCGCGAGCAGTACTTC. It codes for CASSFGGREQYF.

The chain is built from TRBV27 and TRBJ2-3; 10 positions match TRBD2. Germline assignment: CDR1 MNHEY and CDR2 SMNVEV (reference sequence). V was pared by 5 bases and J by 9 bases, with 11 bases of the junction left unmatched. This CDR3 contains 15 residues. CDR3 in amino acids: CASSELAGSAATQYF. Written as DNA, the CDR3 is TGTGCCAGCAGTGAACTAGCGGGGTCTGCAGCAACGCAGTATTTT.

The CDR3 coding sequence is TGTGCCAGCAGCTCCGACGGACTAGATTCTCCCAATGAGCAGTTCTTC. The encoded protein is CASSSDGLDSPNEQFF. The chain joins TRBV13 to TRBJ2-1; TRBD2 matches 7 bases. V shed 4 bases, J shed 6 bases, and the junction held 12 bases outside the gene matches. Germline V gene lookup returns CDR1 PRHDT and CDR2 FYEKMQ (reference sequence). CDR3 length equals 16 residues.

This clone qualifies as medium-sized. V gene TRBV21-1 combines with J gene TRBJ2-4; the listed D gene, TRBD2, was not tested against the DNA. TRBV21-1 is termed a pseudogene. This CDR3 contains 16 residues. The CDR3 spells CASSKVRGWGKNIQYF. CDR3 nucleotide sequence: TGTGCCAGCAGCAAAGTGAGAGGGTGGGGCAAAAACATTCAGTACTTC.

V usage is TRBV5-1 and J usage is TRBJ2-1; maybe TRBD2 (6 bases). The V end was cut by 0 bases, the J end by 4 bases, with 14 bases between. This CDR3 is 16 amino acids long. CDR1 SGHRS and CDR2 YFSETQ come from the germline V gene. For the CDR3, the DNA is TGCGCCAGCAGCTTGGCCGAGGGACTTCTATACAATGAGCAGTTCTTC. It yields the protein CASSLAEGLLYNEQFF.

The V gene is TRBV5-4, the J gene TRBJ2-5; no reliable D call. The V end lost 4 bases, the J end lost 4 bases, and 11 bases lay between the germline ends. The V gene's germline CDR1 is SGHNT and CDR2 YYREEE (reference sequence). The CDR3 consists of 13 residues. The CDR3 coding sequence is TGTGCCAGCAGCCCGGAGTCTCCAGAGACCCAGTACTTC. This translates into CASSPESPETQYF.

This sequence joins TRBV5-4 and TRBJ2-7, with a tentative D call TRBD1 (6 bases). The V end lost 0 bases, the J end lost 5 bases, and 12 bases lay between the germline ends. Germline assignment: CDR1 SGHNT and CDR2 YYREEE (reference sequence). This CDR3 spans 14 amino acids. The CDR3 protein is CASSLVPGVDEQYF. DNA of the CDR3: TGTGCCAGCAGCTTGGTTCCAGGGGTGGACGAGCAGTACTTC.

The rearrangement links TRBV9 to TRBJ2-3; D is uncertain. V gave up 0 bases and J gave up 3 bases, with 5 bases separating them. Germline V gene sequence: CDR1 SGDLS, CDR2 YYNGEE. CDR3 length: 13 residues. The CDR3 DNA is TGTGCCAGCAGCGTAGCAGGAACAGATACGCAGTATTTT. It yields the protein CASSVAGTDTQYF.

This chain connects TRBV6-5 to TRBJ2-7, with D hard to call. V lost 10 bases and J 5 bases, leaving 12 bases between the germline ends. Germline assignment: CDR1 MNHEY and CDR2 SVGAGI. There are 11 residues in the CDR3. In DNA form, the CDR3 reads TGTGCCACTACCAGCGCTCACGAGCAGTACTTC. Its translation is CATTSAHEQYF.

The gene calls are TRBV28 and TRBJ1-1; possibly TRBD1 for D (6 bases). This CDR3 spans 14 amino acids. Germline V gene lookup returns CDR1 MDHEN and CDR2 SYDVKM. Trimming removed 2 bases from V and 0 bases from J, with 7 bases in between. CDR3 sequence (DNA): TGTGCCAGCAGTTTAACAGGGCTGAACACTGAAGCTTTCTTT. Amino acid sequence: CASSLTGLNTEAFF.

The count of this clone is one. This chain links TRBV4-1 with TRBJ2-7, with a weak D call TRBD2 (7 bases). The CDR3 consists of 15 residues. Germline values: CDR1 MGHRA, CDR2 YSYEKL. Trimming stripped 0 bases from V and 3 bases from J, with 12 bases between. The CDR3 region is CASSQDPGGLYEQYF. The CDR3 DNA reads TGCGCCAGCAGCCAAGATCCGGGGGGCCTCTACGAGCAGTACTTC.

V usage is TRBV29-1 and J usage is TRBJ2-2; 8 bases are a match to TRBD2. Germline CDR1 reads SQVTM; CDR2 reads ANQGSEA. V shed 7 bases, J shed 1 base, and the junction held 14 bases outside the gene matches. This CDR3 contains 17 residues. The chain's CDR3 is CSAAREGVLENTGELFF. CDR3 DNA sequence: TGCAGCGCGGCCCGGGAGGGGGTACTAGAGAACACCGGGGAGCTGTTTTTT.

The chain is built from TRBV7-6 and TRBJ1-4; D is uncertain. Germline CDR1 reads SGHVS; CDR2 reads FNYEAQ. The length of the CDR3 is 12 residues. V lost 4 bases and J 7 bases, leaving 7 bases between the germline ends. The CDR3 DNA reads TGTGCCAGCAGCTCAAATTTTGAAAAACTGTTTTTT. It encodes CASSSNFEKLFF.

CDR3 region: CASSRTSGGETQYF. CDR3 sequence (DNA): TGTGCCAGCAGCCGGACTAGCGGGGGGGAGACCCAGTACTTC. V and J are TRBV28 and TRBJ2-5; 14 nucleotides agree with TRBD2. CDR1 is MDHEN and CDR2 is SYDVKM in the germline V gene. V shed 6 bases, J shed 5 bases, and the junction held 2 bases outside the gene matches. This CDR3 has 14 amino acids.

The chain carries TRBV29-1 and TRBJ2-7, with TRBD1 matching over 11 bases. Unmatched junction bases numbered 5, after V lost 0 bases and J lost 1 base. The CDR3 is 16 amino acids. Germline values: CDR1 SQVTM, CDR2 ANQGSEA. The CDR3 protein is CSVEEAGTGGSYEQYF. CDR3 in DNA: TGCAGCGTTGAAGAAGCCGGGACAGGGGGATCCTACGAGCAGTACTTC.

CDR3: CASPQGAGNQPQHF. DNA of the CDR3: TGTGCCAGCCCGCAGGGGGCAGGAAATCAGCCCCAGCATTTT. J is TRBJ1-5 and V is TRBV19; TRBD1 agrees at 8 bases. Trimming removed 9 bases from V and 4 bases from J; junction bases left unmatched: 8. Per germline, CDR1 LNHDA and CDR2 SQIVND (reference sequence). This CDR3 has 14 residues. The complete variable domain, with remaining parts taken from reference TRBV19 and TRBJ1-5, reads DGGITQSPKYLFRKEGQNVTLSCEQNLNHDAMYWYRQDPGQGLRLIYYSQIVNDFQKGDIAEGYSVSREKKESFPLTVTSAQKNPTAFYLCASPQGAGNQPQHFGDGTRLSIL.

This clone is labeled as medium-sized. The V and J genes are TRBV9 and TRBJ2-5, with 15 bases identical to TRBD2. Germline CDR1 and CDR2: SGDLS and YYNGEE. V was clipped by 4 bases and J by 5 bases; unmatched bases: 6. This CDR3 is built from 16 residues. CDR3 residues: CASSSGLAGGLETQYF. CDR3 in DNA: TGTGCCAGCAGCTCCGGACTAGCGGGGGGGCTGGAGACCCAGTACTTC.

The V and J genes are TRBV27 and TRBJ1-5; TRBD1 matches 8 bases. The CDR3 covers 14 residues. CDR1 is MNHEY and CDR2 is SMNVEV in the germline V gene (reference sequence). The V gene end was trimmed by 6 bases and the J gene end by 5 bases; junction bases not matched to a gene: 6. CDR3 coding DNA: TGTGCCAGCAGCCAACAGGGGGACCATCAGCCCCAGCATTTT. Amino acids: CASSQQGDHQPQHF.

This chain links TRBV11-1 with TRBJ2-1; no reliable D call. Between the trimmed V and J ends, which lost 1 base and 4 bases, there was a span of 8 bases. The CDR3 extends over 14 amino acids. CDR1 SGHAT and CDR2 FQDESV come from the germline V gene (reference sequence). This chain's CDR3 is CASSLDSSYNEQFF. In nucleotides, the CDR3 is TGTGCCAGCAGCTTAGACTCTTCATACAATGAGCAGTTCTTC.